The next 11 T cell receptor beta chains were all read from a single sample in a study of CD8 T cells in Susac syndrome. Reverse transcription of roughly 0.5 to 1 ug RNA was performed with random hexamers. TCRdb re-derived calls from the immunoSEQ multiplex PCR reads in MiXCR, one entry per CDR3 protein. The repertoire has 100,000 to 150,000 distinct CDR3 sequences, just over 90% of them found once; the top ten carry roughly 0.32%. Sequencing input: CD8+ T cells from PBMCs. The receptors stem from a human donor with multiple sclerosis.

The CDR3 DNA follows: TGTGCCAGTACCGTGGAGTACGAGCAGTACGTC. Translating it yields CASTVEYEQYV. The V gene is TRBV19, the J gene TRBJ2-7; D not resolved. This CDR3 is 11 amino acids long. The ends were cut back, 7 bases at V and 4 bases at J, with 8 bases in the middle. Germline CDR1 LNHDA, CDR2 SQIVND (reference sequence).

The chain recombines TRBV19 with TRBJ2-1; possible D gene TRBD2, 6 bases. There are 16 residues in the CDR3. The V gene lost 1 base and the J gene lost 0 bases, with 10 bases spanning the gap. Germline V gene sequence: CDR1 LNHDA, CDR2 SQIVND (reference sequence). This CDR3 is CASSIVTGASYNEQFF. As DNA, the CDR3 is TGTGCCAGTAGTATAGTGACGGGAGCCTCCTACAATGAGCAGTTCTTC.

This sequence joins TRBV6-5 and TRBJ1-5; the match to TRBD1 covers 11 bases. The CDR3 runs to 17 residues. Trimming took 4 bases from V and 4 from J; bases not matched to a gene: 9. Germline lookup yields CDR1 MNHEY and CDR2 SVGAGI. CDR3: CASSSAWTGGENQPQHF. CDR3 coding DNA: TGTGCCAGCAGTTCCGCGTGGACAGGGGGCGAGAATCAGCCCCAGCATTTT.

The chain uses TRBV6-5 and TRBJ2-1; the match to TRBD1 covers 8 bases. The junction had 6 bases not matched to a gene; V was cut back by 6 bases and J by 2 bases. This CDR3 contains 15 residues. CDR1 and CDR2 from the germline V gene are MNHEY and SVGAGI. Written as DNA, the CDR3 is TGTGCCAGCAGCGGGACAGGTGCTCCCTACAATGAGCAGTTCTTC. Translation: CASSGTGAPYNEQFF.

The gene calls are TRBV11-2 and TRBJ1-1; D gene uncertain. The CDR3 is 12 amino acids. With 0 bases removed from V and 6 bases from J, the gap between germline ends came to 5 bases. Germline V gene data show CDR1 as SGHAT and CDR2 as FQNNGV. The CDR3 DNA reads TGTGCCAGCAGCTTAGATAGGCCTGAAGCTTTCTTT. Amino acids: CASSLDRPEAFF. Full variable domain (outside the CDR3, taken from reference TRBV11-2 and TRBJ1-1): EAGVAQSPRYKIIEKRQSVAFWCNPISGHATLYWYQQILGQGPKLLIQFQNNGVVDDSQLPKDRFSAERLKGVDSTLKIQPAKLEDSAVYLCASSLDRPEAFFGQGTRLTVV.

This rearrangement joins TRBV12-3 or TRBV12-4 to TRBJ1-2; D remains unclear. The ends were cut back, 2 bases at V and 8 bases at J, with 21 bases in the middle. The CDR3 has 16 amino acids. DNA for the CDR3: TGTGCCAGCAGTTTACTTAGGACTCCATCAATTGGCGGCTACACCTTC. Its translation is CASSLLRTPSIGGYTF.

The V and J genes are TRBV19 and TRBJ2-4, with 7 bases fitting TRBD1. The V segment lost 6 bases and the J segment 5 bases; nucleotides outside the gene matches: 4. CDR1 is LNHDA and CDR2 is SQIVND in the germline V gene (reference sequence). The CDR3 is 13 amino acids. The CDR3 is CASRETGENIQYF. CDR3 coding DNA: TGTGCCAGTAGGGAAACAGGGGAAAACATTCAGTACTTC.

This rearrangement joins TRBV28 to TRBJ2-7; the match to TRBD2 covers 7 bases. J was trimmed by 3 bases and V by 8 bases; bases with no gene match: 7. Per the germline V gene, CDR1 is MDHEN and CDR2 is SYDVKM. The CDR3 is made up of 13 amino acids. Here the CDR3 reads CASGPGGRYEQYF. CDR3 bases: TGTGCCAGCGGCCCGGGAGGCCGCTACGAGCAGTACTTC.

This clonotype has a single count. The chain links TRBV29-1 to TRBJ2-7; 12 bases align to TRBD1. V shed 0 bases, J shed 3 bases, and the junction held 6 bases outside the gene matches. Germline V gene sequence: CDR1 SQVTM, CDR2 ANQGSEA. The CDR3 has 16 residues. The CDR3 DNA is TGCAGCGTTGAAGATTGGGGGACAGGGGGCAACTACGAGCAGTACTTC. Protein sequence: CSVEDWGTGGNYEQYF.

The genes are TRBV10-3 and TRBJ2-2; TRBD2 matches 10 bases. The CDR3 spans 16 residues. Germline values: CDR1 ENHRY, CDR2 SYGVKD. V gave up 4 bases and J gave up 1 base; unmatched junction bases: 3. The CDR3 DNA reads TGTGCCATCAGTGTTCGGACTAGCGGGAACACCGGGGAGCTGTTTTTT. Protein sequence: CAISVRTSGNTGELFF.

The chain carries TRBV11-2 and TRBJ2-1; TRBD1 agrees at 9 bases. V gave up 5 bases and J gave up 6 bases; unmatched junction bases: 8. There are 15 residues in the CDR3. Germline V lookup: CDR1 SGHAT, CDR2 FQNNGV. CDR3 sequence (DNA): TGTGCCAGCAGCACCCAGGACAGGGGTCGCAATGAGCAGTTCTTC. Amino acid sequence: CASSTQDRGRNEQFF.